The 9 T cell receptor beta chains presented below share a single source sample, sequenced in a study of T cell repertoires in cytomegalovirus infection. TCRdb re-called the reads through MiXCR, storing one row per CDR3 protein. The sample yields about 140,000 distinct CDR3 sequences, roughly a third seen once. The antigens for these receptors are not known. The sample consisted of CD8+ T cells from cultured PBMCs, taken from culture after CMV antigen stimulation. The receptors come from a human donor in good health (CMV status not recorded). Some clones in this sample may be carry-over from other donors' samples.

This clonotype occurred a few times. The CDR3 protein is CATSATGSEKLFF. The CDR3, as DNA: TGTGCCACCTCCGCGACAGGGAGTGAAAAACTGTTTTTT. The chain combines TRBV28 with TRBJ1-4, with 7 bases identical to TRBD1. Germline V gene lookup returns CDR1 MDHEN and CDR2 SYDVKM. V gave up 10 bases and J gave up 7 bases; unmatched junction bases: 9. The CDR3 runs to 13 residues.

DNA for the CDR3: TGTGCCAGCAGCTTAGGTTCTCTTAGGGGCACAGGCTCCTACAATGAGCAGTTCTTC. It codes for CASSLGSLRGTGSYNEQFF. The chain combines TRBV11-2 with TRBJ2-1; a weak D match, TRBD1 (5 bases). The ends were cut back, 1 base at V and 0 bases at J, with 19 bases in the middle. Looked up from germline, CDR1 is SGHAT and CDR2 is FQNNGV. The CDR3 loop spans 19 amino acids. Supplemented by reference TRBV11-2 and TRBJ2-1, the full variable domain reads EAGVAQSPRYKIIEKRQSVAFWCNPISGHATLYWYQQILGQGPKLLIQFQNNGVVDDSQLPKDRFSAERLKGVDSTLKIQPAKLEDSAVYLCASSLGSLRGTGSYNEQFFGPGTRLTVL.

The V call is TRBV4-1, the J call TRBJ1-2; D remains unclear. The CDR3 extends over 14 amino acids. V shed 4 bases and J shed 8 bases, with 17 bases lying between them. Germline CDR1 and CDR2: MGHRA and YSYEKL. CDR3 residues: CASSRSAGSDGYTF. CDR3 sequence (DNA): TGCGCCAGCAGCCGGTCGGCAGGCTCGGACGGCTACACCTTC.

The chain couples TRBV6-5 to TRBJ1-1; D remains ambiguous. The CDR3 loop spans 15 amino acids. Germline values: CDR1 MNHEY, CDR2 SVGAGI. V lost 6 bases, J lost 1 base, and 15 bases lay in between. CDR3 DNA: TGTGCCAGCAGGGGATCGAGGTCAGGGAACACTGAAGCTTTCTTT. It codes for CASRGSRSGNTEAFF.

J is TRBJ1-2 and V is TRBV27, with D possibly matching TRBD1 (5 bases). The CDR3 runs 14 residues. Trimming took 5 bases from V and 7 from J, leaving 17 bases between them. Germline-derived CDR1 and CDR2 are MNHEY and SMNVEV (reference sequence). CDR3 DNA sequence: TGTGCCAGCAGTCCGATAGGAGGGGCTGGTGGCTACACCTTC. As protein: CASSPIGGAGGYTF.

The CDR3 region is CASSPGAGAGNQPQHF. DNA of the CDR3: TGTGCCAGCAGCCCTGGGGCGGGGGCTGGCAATCAGCCCCAGCATTTT. The genes are TRBV7-6 and TRBJ1-5; the D gene is possibly TRBD1 (6 bases). The CDR3 consists of 16 residues. CDR1 SGHVS and CDR2 FNYEAQ come from the germline V gene. V was shortened by 5 bases and J by 2 bases, with 16 bases between the two germline ends.

This chain links TRBV7-4 with TRBJ2-5; tentatively, D is TRBD2 (6 bases). CDR3 size: 14 residues. V was cut by 4 bases and J by 2 bases, with 11 bases left in between. From germline, CDR1 is SGHVT and CDR2 SQSDAQ. In DNA form, the CDR3 reads TGTGCCAGCAGCTCCAACCTAGCGCAAGAGACCCAGTACTTC. Translated, it gives CASSSNLAQETQYF.

The chain links TRBV19 to TRBJ2-2; no definite D call. This CDR3 is built from 12 residues. Germline assignment: CDR1 LNHDA and CDR2 SQIVND (reference sequence). Trimming pared 0 bases from V and 6 bases from J, leaving 2 bases between. CDR3 in amino acids: CASSIDPGELFF. The DNA of the CDR3 is TGTGCCAGTAGTATAGATCCCGGGGAGCTGTTTTTT.

The chain links TRBV18 to TRBJ2-7; either TRBD1 or TRBD2 may fit D (5 bases each). V was clipped by 4 bases and J by 4 bases, with 26 bases between them. The CDR3 is 18 residues long. Per germline, CDR1 KGHSH and CDR2 LQKENI. In DNA, the CDR3 is TGTGCCAGCTCACGGGACGAACAGCCTACATGGGGCTGGTACGAGCAGTACTTC. Amino acid sequence: CASSRDEQPTWGWYEQYF. The full variable domain, rest sourced from reference TRBV18 and TRBJ2-7, is NAGVMQNPRHLVRRRGQEARLRCSPMKGHSHVYWYRQLPEEGLKFMVYLQKENIIDESGMPKERFSAEFPKEGPSILRIQQVVRGDSAAYFCASSRDEQPTWGWYEQYFGPGTRLTVT.